The 3 T cell receptor beta chains reported below all come from one sample, sequenced in a study of blood T cells in healthy people across ages. For the second PCR, which ran for 7 to 11 cycles, a sample-barcoded 5' primer and a J-beta primer mix were used. TCRdb ran MiXCR on the 5' RACE reads and lists one entry per CDR3 protein. The sample has 450,000 to 700,000 distinct CDR3 sequences, approximately 25% seen once. Sequencing was performed on blood. These receptors were obtained from a woman in her 70s in good health.

This clonotype was picked up a small number of times. The rearrangement uses TRBV7-6 and TRBJ2-5, with D possibly matching TRBD1 (6 bases). This CDR3 region has 17 residues. Per the germline V gene, CDR1 is SGHVS and CDR2 is FNYEAQ. Trimming cost V 0 bases and J 1 base, with 15 bases left between them. CDR3 bases: TGTGCCAGCAGCTTAGCGGGGGCCGGTGGGCCCCAAGAGACCCAGTACTTC. Protein product: CASSLAGAGGPQETQYF.

The chain links TRBV30 to TRBJ1-1; the D is unclear. The ends were cut back, 3 bases at V and 1 base at J, with 15 bases in the middle. Germline V CDR1 and CDR2: GTSNPN, SVGIG (reference sequence). The CDR3 runs 15 residues. In DNA form, the CDR3 reads TGTGCCTGGAGACGAGGGAATGTTTGGAACACTGAAGCTTTCTTT. Translating gives CAWRRGNVWNTEAFF.

The rearrangement joins TRBV5-1 to TRBJ2-7; D possibly corresponds to TRBD2 (5 bases). This CDR3 is 16 amino acids long. V gave up 4 bases and J gave up 4 bases, with 21 bases separating them. Germline CDR1 SGHRS, CDR2 YFSETQ. In DNA, the CDR3 is TGCGCCAGCAGCCTGGCCCCCGGGAACTACGTGTACGAGCAGTACTTC. It translates to CASSLAPGNYVYEQYF.